A single sample gave rise to the 27 T cell receptor beta chains below, sequenced in a study of blood T cells in healthy people across ages. Through a sample-barcoded 5' primer and a J-beta primer mix, a second PCR was run for about 6 to 12 cycles. MiXCR, run by TCRdb on the 5' RACE reads, gives a single entry per CDR3 protein. The sample yields approximately 810,000 distinct CDR3 sequences, 29% seen once. The specimen sequenced was blood. The receptors derive from a woman aged 80 or over in good health.

A word on this clonotype: A much larger clone sits a single nucleotide away, making a read error possible. The CDR3 DNA sequence: TGCGCCAGCAGCTGGGCTCCCCCTCAGAATGAGCAGTTCTTC. Its protein product is CASSWAPPQNEQFF. The gene calls are TRBV5-1 and TRBJ2-1; D is ambiguous. CDR3 length equals 14 residues. CDR1 SGHRS and CDR2 YFSETQ come from the germline V gene. Trimming removed 3 bases from V and 7 bases from J, with 14 bases in between.

The V call is TRBV10-3, the J call TRBJ1-5; TRBD1 is a possible D gene (6 bases). CDR1 is ENHRY and CDR2 is SYGVKD in the germline V gene. V dropped 2 bases and J dropped 3 bases, with 11 bases sitting between them. The CDR3 covers 15 residues. This CDR3 reads CAISETGLDNQPQHF. The DNA of the CDR3 is TGTGCCATCAGTGAGACAGGGTTGGACAATCAGCCCCAGCATTTT.

With respect to this clonotype: Its ends do not fully match the called genes, so a read error is possible. The CDR3 bases are TGTGCCGGCAGTTTAGAGAGACGAGGACATGGCTACACCTTC. It specifies CAGSLERRGHGYTF. The chain links TRBV12-3 or TRBV12-4 to TRBJ1-2; D remains unclear. CDR3 length: 14 amino acids.

The sample holds many counts of this clonotype. The chain carries TRBV5-1 and TRBJ2-5; D is undetermined. This CDR3 is 14 amino acids long. Looked up from germline, CDR1 is SGHRS and CDR2 is YFSETQ. Trimming removed 0 bases at V and 2 bases at J, with 8 bases between. The CDR3 bases are TGCGCCAGCAGCTTGGCGCGATTACAAGAGACCCAGTACTTC. Protein sequence: CASSLARLQETQYF.

This clonotype has ten or more counts. J is TRBJ2-1 and V is TRBV12-3 or TRBV12-4, with 11 positions matching TRBD2. The CDR3 extends over 15 amino acids. The V and J ends lost 6 bases and 8 bases, in that order; junction bases with no gene match: 9. The CDR3 sequence: CASSRPGLAVDEQFF. CDR3 in DNA: TGTGCCAGCAGCCGGCCGGGACTAGCGGTCGATGAGCAGTTCTTC.

The chain recombines TRBV11-2 with TRBJ2-1, with 7 bases aligning to TRBD1. CDR1 and CDR2 (germline): SGHAT, FQNNGV. The V segment lost 1 base and the J segment 0 bases; nucleotides outside the gene matches: 6. This CDR3 has 17 residues. CDR3 sequence (DNA): TGTGCCAGCAGCTTAGCGGGACAGACCTTCTCCTACAATGAGCAGTTCTTC. The encoded protein is CASSLAGQTFSYNEQFF.

Many counts were recorded for this clonotype. The V call is TRBV4-1, the J call TRBJ2-5, with D unresolved. CDR1 and CDR2 from the germline V gene are MGHRA and YSYEKL. The CDR3 runs 13 residues. V was pared by 1 base and J by 4 bases, with 7 bases between. CDR3 nucleotide sequence: TGCGCCAGCAGCCAAGCAAGTCTAGAGACCCAGTACTTC. This translates into CASSQASLETQYF.

With regard to this clonotype: A much bigger clone sits one base away, suggesting this may be a read error. The rearrangement links TRBV4-3 to TRBJ2-1, with a weak D call TRBD2 (6 bases). From germline, CDR1 is LGHNA and CDR2 YSLEER. Trimming cost V 1 base and J 6 bases, with 10 bases left between them. This CDR3 comprises 14 residues. CDR3 loop: CASSQVGLVNEQFF. Here the CDR3 DNA reads TGCGCCAGCAGCCAAGTGGGACTTGTCAATGAGCAGTTCTTC.

V usage is TRBV10-3 and J usage is TRBJ2-5; D uncertain. The last part of the DNA fits TRBJ2-7 better; the J call may be wrong. Looked up from germline, CDR1 is ENHRY and CDR2 is SYGVKD. The CDR3 runs to 12 residues. The CDR3 DNA reads as TGTGCCATCAGTGTGAAGGGCTACGAGCAGTACTTC. Protein product: CAISVKGYEQYF.

In its sample, this clonotype was seen many times. V gene TRBV7-9 combines with J gene TRBJ1-2; 11 bases align to TRBD1. J gave up 3 bases and V 5 bases, and 11 bases lay outside the gene matches. The CDR3 is 17 residues long. The germline V gene has CDR1 SEHNR and CDR2 FQNEAQ (reference sequence). The CDR3 DNA is TGTGCCAGCAGCCCCCGGACAGGGGGCATTCGGGACTATGGCTACACCTTC. Protein product: CASSPRTGGIRDYGYTF.

This clonotype was recorded a few times. The chain links TRBV21-1 to TRBJ1-4. TRBV21-1 is shown as a pseudogene. The CDR3 consists of 12 residues. Here the CDR3 DNA reads TGTGCCAGCAGATGGGGTAATGAAAAACTGTTTTTT. Translation gives CASRWGNEKLFF.

As concerns this clonotype: Just one base apart from a much larger clone, this may be a read error. This chain uses TRBV10-1 with TRBJ2-7; D is possibly TRBD2 (6 bases). Germline loops: CDR1 WNHNN, CDR2 SYGVQD (reference sequence). The CDR3 length is 15 residues. The V gene lost 8 bases and the J gene lost 2 bases, with 19 bases spanning the gap. CDR3 loop: CASVRARGETYEQYF. The CDR3 DNA is TGCGCCAGCGTAAGGGCTCGCGGGGAAACCTACGAGCAGTACTTC.

This clonotype was observed at least ten times. This sequence joins TRBV29-1 and TRBJ2-7, with TRBD1 matching 9 bases. The germline CDR1 and CDR2 sequences are SQVTM and ANQGSEA. This CDR3 contains 13 residues. With 2 bases clipped from V and 6 bases from J, the junction kept 5 bases outside the gene matches. The CDR3 nucleotides are TGCAGCGTTGAAAGGACAGGGGAGGCCGAGCAGTACTTC. Translated, it gives CSVERTGEAEQYF.

The chain is built from TRBV6-1 and TRBJ1-5; tentative D call: TRBD1 (5 bases). The V end was cut by 1 base, the J end by 3 bases, with 13 bases between. From germline, CDR1 is MNHNS and CDR2 SASEGT. There are 16 residues in the CDR3. CDR3 sequence: CASSEERQRFNQPQHF. The DNA for the CDR3 is TGTGCCAGCAGTGAAGAGAGACAGAGATTCAATCAGCCCCAGCATTTT.

This clonotype came up once. With a much larger clone just one base away, this may be a read error. V gene TRBV14 combines with J gene TRBJ2-7, with D possibly being TRBD1 (5 bases). The CDR3 is 18 amino acids. Trimming took off 4 bases at V and 4 bases at J, with 26 bases between the two ends. Per germline, CDR1 SGHDN and CDR2 FVKESK. CDR3 residues: CASSPGFLRWQDGYEQYF. The CDR3 coding sequence is TGTGCCAGCAGCCCAGGGTTCCTGAGATGGCAGGACGGGTACGAGCAGTACTTC.

Points on this clonotype: One junction end does not reproduce the germline sequence, and a read error may be involved. V gene TRBV20-1 combines with J gene TRBJ1-5; 9 positions match TRBD1. The CDR3 runs 14 residues. CDR1 and CDR2 (germline): DFQATT, SNEGSKA (reference sequence). The CDR3 loop is CRAYPGTGNQPQHF. CDR3 in DNA: TGCCGTGCTTACCCCGGGACAGGGAATCAGCCCCAGCATTTT.

This clonotype was observed a handful of times. The chain joins TRBV6-5 to TRBJ1-5, with 7 bases identical to TRBD1. Germline V gene sequence: CDR1 MNHEY, CDR2 SVGAGI. CDR3 length equals 15 residues. V was clipped by 4 bases and J by 0 bases; unmatched bases: 3. The CDR3 DNA reads as TGTGCCAGCAGTTTCGACAGGGATAGCAATCAGCCCCAGCATTTT. Its protein is CASSFDRDSNQPQHF.

This clonotype was observed many times. The gene calls are TRBV12-3 or TRBV12-4 and TRBJ2-4; D gene ambiguous. With 6 bases removed from V and 2 bases from J, the gap between germline ends came to 11 bases. The CDR3 is 14 residues long. CDR3 in DNA: TGTGCCAGCAGCGGCCTCTCCTCCAAAAACATTCAGTACTTC. It codes for CASSGLSSKNIQYF.

This clonotype was detected a few times. The rearrangement uses TRBV7-9 and TRBJ1-4; 7 positions match TRBD1. This CDR3 region has 16 residues. Germline V gene lookup returns CDR1 SEHNR and CDR2 FQNEAQ (reference sequence). The V gene end was trimmed by 1 base and the J gene end by 5 bases; junction bases not matched to a gene: 7. Here the CDR3 reads CASSLGRGPPNEKLFF. The CDR3 bases are TGTGCCAGCAGCTTAGGGAGGGGGCCGCCAAATGAAAAACTGTTTTTT.

This clonotype was seen repeatedly, ten times or more. V and J are TRBV5-1 and TRBJ2-7; D possibly uses TRBD1 or TRBD2 (6 bases each). Germline assignment: CDR1 SGHRS and CDR2 YFSETQ. The CDR3 has 15 residues. V dropped 5 bases and J dropped 2 bases, with 17 bases sitting between them. The CDR3 reads CASSPTTGAAYEQYF. The CDR3 DNA is TGCGCCAGCAGTCCAACAACGGGGGCAGCCTACGAGCAGTACTTC.

Turning to this clonotype: The junction departs from germline at one end; a sequencing error may be responsible. The chain links TRBV4-3 to TRBJ2-1; 8 bases match TRBD2. Germline CDR1 and CDR2: LGHNA and YSLEER. The length of the CDR3 is 15 residues. The CDR3: CAGSQEASGPVTQFF. CDR3 DNA: TGCGCCGGCAGCCAAGAGGCTAGCGGGCCCGTGACCCAGTTCTTC.

As concerns this clonotype: Being one base from a much bigger clone, this may be a read error. This chain joins TRBV4-3 and TRBJ1-6; D gene ambiguous. The CDR3 covers 15 residues. In germline, CDR1 is LGHNA, CDR2 YSLEER. In nucleotides, the CDR3 is TGCGCCAGCAGCCAAGACGAAGAGGGCTATTCACCCCCCCACTTT. This codes for CASSQDEEGYSPPHF.

Here the CDR3 reads CASSFEGVETQYF. As DNA, the CDR3 is TGCGCCAGCAGCTTTGAGGGTGTAGAGACCCAGTACTTC. This sequence joins TRBV5-1 and TRBJ2-7; D perhaps matches TRBD2 (5 bases). The end of the DNA fits TRBJ2-5 better, so the J call may be wrong. Germline values: CDR1 SGHRS, CDR2 YFSETQ. The CDR3 is 13 amino acids.

This chain connects TRBV5-1 to TRBJ2-2; possible D gene TRBD2, 5 bases. The V and J ends lost 3 bases and 5 bases respectively, with 11 bases between them. Germline V gene data show CDR1 as SGHRS and CDR2 as YFSETQ. This CDR3 has 14 residues. The CDR3 sequence is CASSSDGGTGELFF. In DNA form, the CDR3 reads TGCGCCAGCAGCTCCGATGGCGGGACCGGGGAGCTGTTTTTT.

This clonotype was picked up a small number of times. The chain uses TRBV7-2 and TRBJ1-5, with a possible D match to TRBD1 (5 bases). Looked up from germline, CDR1 is SGHTA and CDR2 is FQGNSA. The CDR3 has 15 amino acids. Deletions cut 5 bases from V and 6 bases from J, with 17 bases between. CDR3 bases: TGTGCCAGCAGCCGAGCGCTCGGGGGGGGTCAGCCCCAGCATTTT. It is translated as CASSRALGGGQPQHF.

The J gene is TRBJ1-2, the V gene TRBV13, with a weak D call TRBD1 (6 bases). The CDR3 extends over 17 amino acids. Germline CDR1 reads PRHDT; CDR2 reads FYEKMQ (reference sequence). V was trimmed by 0 bases and J by 8 bases, leaving 22 bases between them. The CDR3 region is CASSLGGWQGNFEGYTF. The CDR3 DNA sequence: TGTGCCAGCAGCTTAGGGGGGTGGCAGGGGAATTTCGAAGGCTACACCTTC.

This clonotype was seen more than once but under ten times. This chain joins TRBV5-1 and TRBJ1-1, with TRBD1 identical over 9 bases. In germline, CDR1 is SGHRS, CDR2 YFSETQ. V was pared by 5 bases and J by 5 bases, with 16 bases of the junction left unmatched. The CDR3 is 17 amino acids. CDR3 nucleotide sequence: TGCGCCAGCAGTAAAAACACTCCGGGACAGGGAAGGACTGAAGCTTTCTTT. Translation gives CASSKNTPGQGRTEAFF.